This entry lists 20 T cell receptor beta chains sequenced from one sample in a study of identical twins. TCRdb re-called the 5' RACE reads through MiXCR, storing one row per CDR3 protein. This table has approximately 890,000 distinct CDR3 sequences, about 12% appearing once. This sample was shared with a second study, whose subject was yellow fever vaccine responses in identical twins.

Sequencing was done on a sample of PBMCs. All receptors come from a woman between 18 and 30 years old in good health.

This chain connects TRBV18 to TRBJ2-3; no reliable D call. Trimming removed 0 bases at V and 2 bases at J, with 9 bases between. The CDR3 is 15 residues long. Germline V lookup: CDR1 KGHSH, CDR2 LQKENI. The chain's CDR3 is CASSPPTSPTDTQYF. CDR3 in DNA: TGTGCCAGCTCACCACCGACCAGCCCCACAGATACGCAGTATTTT.

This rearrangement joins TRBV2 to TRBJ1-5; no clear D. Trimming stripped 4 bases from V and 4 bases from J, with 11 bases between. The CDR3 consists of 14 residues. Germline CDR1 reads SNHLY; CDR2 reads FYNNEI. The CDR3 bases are TGTGCCAGCAGTGTCCAGGCCCCAAATCAGCCCCAGCATTTT. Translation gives CASSVQAPNQPQHF.

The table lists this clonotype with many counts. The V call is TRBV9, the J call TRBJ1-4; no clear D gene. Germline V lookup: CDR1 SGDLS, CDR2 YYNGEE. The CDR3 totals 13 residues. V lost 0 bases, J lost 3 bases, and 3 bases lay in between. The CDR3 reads CASSVGPNEKLFF. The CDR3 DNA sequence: TGTGCCAGCAGCGTAGGGCCTAATGAAAAACTGTTTTTT. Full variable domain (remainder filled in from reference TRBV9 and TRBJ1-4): DSGVTQTPKHLITATGQRVTLRCSPRSGDLSVYWYQQSLDQGLQFLIQYYNGEERAKGNILERFSAQQFPDLHSELNLSSLELGDSALYFCASSVGPNEKLFFGSGTQLSVL.

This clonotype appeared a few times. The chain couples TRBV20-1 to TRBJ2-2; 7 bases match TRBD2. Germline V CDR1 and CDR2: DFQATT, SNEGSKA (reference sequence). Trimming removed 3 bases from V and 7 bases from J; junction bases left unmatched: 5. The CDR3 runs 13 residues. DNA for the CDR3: TGCAGTGCTAGGGGGAGGGCCGGCGGGGAGCTGTTTTTT. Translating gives CSARGRAGGELFF.

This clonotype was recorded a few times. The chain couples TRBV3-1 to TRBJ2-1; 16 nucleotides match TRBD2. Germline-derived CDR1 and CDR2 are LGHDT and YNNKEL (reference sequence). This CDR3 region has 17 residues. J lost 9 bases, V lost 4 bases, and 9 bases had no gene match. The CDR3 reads CASSLGLAGGPRSEQFF. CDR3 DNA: TGTGCCAGCAGCCTGGGACTAGCGGGAGGGCCCCGTAGTGAGCAGTTCTTC.

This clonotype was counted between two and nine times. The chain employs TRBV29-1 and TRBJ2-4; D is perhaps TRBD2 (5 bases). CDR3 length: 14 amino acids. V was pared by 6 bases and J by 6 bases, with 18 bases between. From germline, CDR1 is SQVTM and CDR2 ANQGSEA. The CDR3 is CSVKPSGIGNIQYF. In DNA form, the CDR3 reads TGCAGCGTCAAACCGTCGGGGATTGGAAACATTCAGTACTTC.

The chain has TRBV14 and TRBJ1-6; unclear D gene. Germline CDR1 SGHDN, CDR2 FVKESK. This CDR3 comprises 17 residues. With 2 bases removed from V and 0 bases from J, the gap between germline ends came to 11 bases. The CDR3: CASSQRTVSSYNSPLHF. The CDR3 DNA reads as TGTGCCAGCAGCCAAAGGACGGTCAGCTCCTATAATTCACCCCTCCACTTT.

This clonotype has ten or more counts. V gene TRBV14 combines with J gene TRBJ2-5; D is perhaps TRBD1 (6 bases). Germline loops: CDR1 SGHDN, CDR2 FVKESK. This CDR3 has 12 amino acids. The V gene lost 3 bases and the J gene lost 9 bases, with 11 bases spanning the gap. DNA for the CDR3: TGTGCCAGCAGCCAGGACAGATGGGCCCAGTACTTC. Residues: CASSQDRWAQYF.

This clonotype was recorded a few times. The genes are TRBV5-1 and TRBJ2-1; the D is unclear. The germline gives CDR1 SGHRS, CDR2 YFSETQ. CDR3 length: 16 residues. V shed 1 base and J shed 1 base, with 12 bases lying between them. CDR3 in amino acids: CASSLLFAESYNEQFF. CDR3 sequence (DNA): TGCGCCAGCAGCTTGTTATTCGCCGAATCCTACAATGAGCAGTTCTTC.

The CDR3 here is CASSLRPFNEQFF. The CDR3 bases are TGTGCCAGCAGCTTAAGACCCTTCAATGAGCAGTTCTTC. This sequence joins TRBV7-6 and TRBJ2-1; D is unresolved. CDR3 size: 13 residues. CDR1 and CDR2 (germline): SGHVS, FNYEAQ. With 2 bases removed from V and 6 bases from J, the gap between germline ends came to 8 bases.

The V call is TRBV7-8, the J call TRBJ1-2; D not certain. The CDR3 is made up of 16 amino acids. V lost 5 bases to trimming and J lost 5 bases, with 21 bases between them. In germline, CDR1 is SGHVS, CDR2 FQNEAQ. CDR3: CASSVMGQAALYGYTF. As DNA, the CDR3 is TGTGCCAGCAGCGTTATGGGCCAGGCAGCTCTTTATGGCTACACCTTC. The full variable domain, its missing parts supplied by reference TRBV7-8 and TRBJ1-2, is GAGVSQSPRYKVAKRGQDVALRCDPISGHVSLFWYQQALGQGPEFLTYFQNEAQLDKSGLPSDRFFAERPEGSVSTLKIQRTQQEDSAVYLCASSVMGQAALYGYTFGSGTRLTVV.

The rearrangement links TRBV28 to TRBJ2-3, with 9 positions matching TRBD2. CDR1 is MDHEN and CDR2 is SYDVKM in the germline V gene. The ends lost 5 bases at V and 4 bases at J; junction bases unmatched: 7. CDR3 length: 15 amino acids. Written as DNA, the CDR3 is TGTGCCAGCAGTCTGTTTAGCGGGGGATCAGATACGCAGTATTTT. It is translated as CASSLFSGGSDTQYF. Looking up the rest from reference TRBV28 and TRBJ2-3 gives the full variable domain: DVKVTQSSRYLVKRTGEKVFLECVQDMDHENMFWYRQDPGLGLRLIYFSYDVKMKEKGDIPEGYSVSREKKERFSLILESASTNQTSMYLCASSLFSGGSDTQYFGPGTRLTVL.

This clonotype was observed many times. CDR3 amino acids: CASSLVKATSTDTQYF. The DNA of the CDR3 is TGCGCCAGCAGCTTGGTCAAAGCAACTAGCACAGATACGCAGTATTTT. The chain is built from TRBV5-1 and TRBJ2-3; D uncertain. V was pared by 0 bases and J by 0 bases, with 11 bases between. This CDR3 region has 16 residues. Germline V gene lookup returns CDR1 SGHRS and CDR2 YFSETQ.

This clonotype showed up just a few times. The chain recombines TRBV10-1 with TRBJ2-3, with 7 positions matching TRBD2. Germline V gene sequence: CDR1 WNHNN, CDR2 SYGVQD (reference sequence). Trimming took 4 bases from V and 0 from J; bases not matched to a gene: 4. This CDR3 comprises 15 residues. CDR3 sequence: CASSALATSTDTQYF. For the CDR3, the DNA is TGCGCCAGCAGTGCACTAGCGACTAGCACAGATACGCAGTATTTT.

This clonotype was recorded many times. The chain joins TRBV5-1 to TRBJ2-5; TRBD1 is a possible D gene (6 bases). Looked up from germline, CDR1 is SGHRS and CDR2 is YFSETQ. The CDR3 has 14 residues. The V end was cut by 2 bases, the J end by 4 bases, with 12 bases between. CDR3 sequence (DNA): TGCGCCAGCAGCTTACAGGGTACCCGAGAGACCCAGTACTTC. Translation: CASSLQGTRETQYF.

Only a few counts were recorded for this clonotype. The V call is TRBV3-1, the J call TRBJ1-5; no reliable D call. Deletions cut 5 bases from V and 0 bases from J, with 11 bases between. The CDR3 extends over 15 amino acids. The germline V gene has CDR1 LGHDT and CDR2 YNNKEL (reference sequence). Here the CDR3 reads CASSESWFSNQPQHF. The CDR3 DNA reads TGTGCCAGCAGCGAGTCTTGGTTTAGCAATCAGCCCCAGCATTTT.

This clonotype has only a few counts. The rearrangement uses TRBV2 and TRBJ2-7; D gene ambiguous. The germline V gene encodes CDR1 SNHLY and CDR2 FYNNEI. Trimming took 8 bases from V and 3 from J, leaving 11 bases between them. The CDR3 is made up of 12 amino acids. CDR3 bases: TGTGCCAGCTTCGGACGGCACTACGAGCAGTACTTC. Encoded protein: CASFGRHYEQYF.

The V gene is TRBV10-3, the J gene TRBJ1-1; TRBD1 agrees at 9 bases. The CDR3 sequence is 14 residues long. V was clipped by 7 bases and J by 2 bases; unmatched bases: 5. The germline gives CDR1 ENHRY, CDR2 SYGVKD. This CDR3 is CAIKRTGDNTEAFF. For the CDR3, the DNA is TGTGCCATCAAGAGGACAGGGGACAACACTGAAGCTTTCTTT.

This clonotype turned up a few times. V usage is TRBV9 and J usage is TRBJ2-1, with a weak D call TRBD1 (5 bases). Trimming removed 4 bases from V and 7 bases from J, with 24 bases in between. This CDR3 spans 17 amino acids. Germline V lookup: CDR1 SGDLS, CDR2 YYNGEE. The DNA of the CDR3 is TGTGCCAGCAGCCCCGACCGGAAGGGGCTCCCAGGGAATGAGCAGTTCTTC. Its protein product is CASSPDRKGLPGNEQFF.

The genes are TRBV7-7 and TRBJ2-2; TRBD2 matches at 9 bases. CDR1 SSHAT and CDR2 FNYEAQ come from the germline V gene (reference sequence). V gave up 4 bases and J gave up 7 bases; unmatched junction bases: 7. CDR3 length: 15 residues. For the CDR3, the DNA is TGTGCCAGCAGCTCAGTAGCGGGAGATAGCGGGGAGCTGTTTTTT. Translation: CASSSVAGDSGELFF.